The rows below give T cell receptor beta chains drawn from one sample of a study of blood T cell repertoires in COVID-19. Profiled with immunoSEQ multiplex PCR; TCRdb holds only in-frame clones, not every one. This sample carries 250,000 to 350,000 clones, 87% of them seen once, and the ten largest clones take 2.2%. Sequenced material: peripheral blood. The receptor set was obtained from a woman aged 50 to 60 who had recovered from COVID-19. Each CDR3 is given without its conserved first and last residue. Clone size is stated in some rows and not others, as once, few, many or a class when expanded.

v_gene,abundance,j_gene,CDR3aa
TRBV5-1,-,TRBJ2-7,ASSLAGFSQFYEQY
TRBV11-2,-,TRBJ1-2,ASSADTHYGYT
TRBV5-4,-,TRBJ2-6,ASSSGQGTYSGANVLT
TRBV12-3/TRBV12-4,-,TRBJ1-6,ASRKDRVTPLH
TRBV27,-,TRBJ2-7,ASSRGSEQY
TRBV7-2,-,TRBJ2-5,ASCLGGLQETQY
TRBV30,-,TRBJ2-5,AWSGGFRTQY
TRBV29-1,-,TRBJ1-1,SVEGSVGTEAF
TRBV7-3,once,TRBJ2-7,ASSPSGGREQY
TRBV7-2,-,TRBJ2-1,ASSLGQNNEQF
TRBV7-9,-,TRBJ2-1,ASSERLAGAYNEQF
TRBV28,-,TRBJ1-4,ASSPGDREKLF
TRBV28,-,TRBJ2-1,LVRGEQF
TRBV5-4,-,TRBJ1-1,ASSSPRALAF
TRBV5-1,-,TRBJ1-2,ASSFGAAGGYT
TRBV7-9,-,TRBJ2-1,ASSLRTGGSNEQF
TRBV9,once,TRBJ2-3,ASSVFNAGSSTDTQY
TRBV30,-,TRBJ2-7,AWSLYRVAAYEQY
TRBV19,-,TRBJ1-5,ASTRWTGGLGGNQPQH
TRBV28,-,TRBJ1-5,ASRPTGRSNQPQH
TRBV6-5,-,TRBJ1-1,ASSYTQTGEAF
TRBV7-9,-,TRBJ1-2,ASSPLAPQGNYGYT
TRBV28,-,TRBJ2-1,ASSGDTNEQF
TRBV28,-,TRBJ2-7,ASSLPPHRGLYEQY
TRBV19,-,TRBJ2-3,ASSIDLGGADTQY
TRBV5-1,-,TRBJ2-1,ASSLAATYNEQF
TRBV9,-,TRBJ2-3,ASSVLSGRDTQY
TRBV4-3,-,TRBJ1-2,ASSQDDTTGYGYT
TRBV5-4,-,TRBJ2-1,ASSQGLAGVLLEQF
TRBV27,once,TRBJ1-1,ASSFLGQGASEAF
TRBV7-2,-,TRBJ1-2,ASSLGGQVYGYT
TRBV5-1,-,TRBJ1-1,ASSHRGDQNTEAF
TRBV30,-,TRBJ1-1,AWSVLRDTEAF
TRBV18,few,TRBJ1-1,ASSLPQGRGTEAF
TRBV3-1/TRBV3-2,-,TRBJ1-2,ASSQTTVPGYGYT
TRBV5-4,few,TRBJ1-6,ASSLGPGESAYNSPLH
TRBV12-5,-,TRBJ2-5,ASGPPGGTQY
TRBV6-5,-,TRBJ1-2,ASSYFQGHGYT
TRBV19,-,TRBJ2-7,ASIYRGSEQY
TRBV11-2,-,TRBJ1-2,ASSATVNYGYT